Listed here are 14 T cell receptor beta chains from one sample, sequenced in a study of blood T cell repertoires in COVID-19. Sequenced by immunoSEQ multiplex PCR; TCRdb stores in-frame clones only, minus some. The table has 200,000 or so clones, roughly nine tenths seen once. The sequenced sample was peripheral blood. The receptors derive from a man between 65 and 79 years old with active or convalescent COVID-19.

This chain connects TRBV5-6 to TRBJ2-1, with D possibly TRBD2 on 5 matching bases. Trimming shortened V by 0 bases and J by 7 bases, and 14 bases separated the two germline ends. Germline CDR1 and CDR2: SGHDT and YYEEEE. The CDR3 loop spans 15 amino acids. CDR3 nucleotides: TGTGCCAGCAGCTTGGTGGCCTCGACGGGAAATGAGCAGTTCTTC. Translated: CASSLVASTGNEQFF.

V usage is TRBV28 and J usage is TRBJ2-3; 9 bases map to TRBD2. This CDR3 spans 17 amino acids. Germline V gives CDR1 MDHEN, CDR2 SYDVKM. V was clipped by 2 bases and J by 6 bases; unmatched bases: 12. The CDR3 region has the DNA TGTGCCAGCAGTTTACCTGCGGGGGGGACCCTCCGGGATACGCAGTATTTT. Translating it yields CASSLPAGGTLRDTQYF.

The rearrangement links TRBV4-1 to TRBJ2-3; TRBD2 matches 8 bases. CDR1 is MGHRA and CDR2 is YSYEKL in the germline V gene. J gave up 4 bases and V 1 base, and 4 bases lay outside the gene matches. The CDR3 is made up of 15 amino acids. CDR3 loop: CASSQASGGSDTQYF. The CDR3 bases are TGCGCCAGCAGCCAAGCAAGCGGGGGCTCAGATACGCAGTATTTT.

The chain uses TRBV6-5 and TRBJ1-1; D ambiguous. The CDR3 extends over 14 amino acids. Germline-derived CDR1 and CDR2 are MNHEY and SVGAGI. V was pared by 6 bases and J by 2 bases, with 13 bases between. The CDR3 DNA reads as TGTGCCAGCAGGCACAGCTATACTAACACTGAAGCTTTCTTT. Translated, it gives CASRHSYTNTEAFF.

The chain has TRBV5-1 and TRBJ2-5, with 12 bases that match TRBD2. The J segment lost 2 bases and the V segment lost 1 base, leaving 6 bases of the junction unmatched. CDR3 length: 17 residues. In germline, CDR1 is SGHRS, CDR2 YFSETQ. CDR3 bases: TGCGCCAGCAGCTTGACGCAGCTAGCGGGAGGGCAAGAGACCCAGTACTTC. Its protein product is CASSLTQLAGGQETQYF.

This rearrangement joins TRBV9 to TRBJ2-1; TRBD2 might be the D (5 bases). The V and J ends lost 3 bases and 5 bases respectively, with 12 bases between them. The germline V gene encodes CDR1 SGDLS and CDR2 YYNGEE. There are 14 residues in the CDR3. The CDR3 here is CASSDTVGDNEQFF. CDR3 nucleotide sequence: TGTGCCAGCAGCGATACGGTCGGGGACAATGAGCAGTTCTTC. The complete variable domain, with remaining parts taken from reference TRBV9 and TRBJ2-1, reads DSGVTQTPKHLITATGQRVTLRCSPRSGDLSVYWYQQSLDQGLQFLIQYYNGEERAKGNILERFSAQQFPDLHSELNLSSLELGDSALYFCASSDTVGDNEQFFGPGTRLTVL.

The chain couples TRBV2 to TRBJ2-4; D perhaps matches TRBD2 (6 bases). Between the trimmed V and J ends, which lost 2 bases and 7 bases, there was a span of 15 bases. The CDR3 is 15 amino acids. Germline CDR1 reads SNHLY; CDR2 reads FYNNEI. The CDR3 reads CASSELSGGRNIQYF. DNA of the CDR3: TGTGCCAGCAGTGAACTCAGCGGAGGGCGGAACATTCAGTACTTC.

The CDR3 DNA reads as TGTGCCAGCAGGCCGGGACAGGGCTTCACTGAAGCTTTCTTT. This encodes CASRPGQGFTEAFF. V and J are TRBV28 and TRBJ1-1, with 9 bases that match TRBD1. Germline V CDR1 and CDR2: MDHEN, SYDVKM. The CDR3 is made up of 14 amino acids. With 6 bases clipped from V and 4 bases from J, the junction kept 6 bases outside the gene matches.

The V gene is TRBV10-1, the J gene TRBJ2-2; weak D call: TRBD2 (5 bases). The germline V gene has CDR1 WNHNN and CDR2 SYGVQD (reference sequence). CDR3 length: 16 amino acids. Trimming shortened V by 2 bases and J by 5 bases, and 15 bases separated the two germline ends. The CDR3 is CASSERRHSGTGELFF. CDR3 in DNA: TGCGCCAGCAGTGAGAGGAGACATTCGGGGACCGGGGAGCTGTTTTTT.

The J gene is TRBJ2-1, the V gene TRBV11-2; D is possibly TRBD1 (5 bases). The CDR3 consists of 16 residues. Trimming cost V 1 base and J 5 bases, with 15 bases left between them. Germline CDR1 is SGHAT and CDR2 is FQNNGV. For the CDR3, the DNA is TGTGCCAGCAGCTTAGGCTGGACACCCAGGAACAATGAGCAGTTCTTC. This sequence encodes CASSLGWTPRNNEQFF.

The chain uses TRBV19 and TRBJ2-7; tentatively, D is TRBD2 (5 bases). The CDR3 covers 17 residues. Per germline, CDR1 LNHDA and CDR2 SQIVND (reference sequence). The V end lost 2 bases, the J end lost 3 bases, and 20 bases lay between the germline ends. The CDR3 sequence is CASSITLRRSGNYEQYF. The CDR3 DNA reads as TGTGCCAGTAGTATAACCCTCCGCCGCTCGGGAAACTACGAGCAGTACTTC.

The chain recombines TRBV5-4 with TRBJ2-3; D is perhaps TRBD2 (6 bases). This CDR3 is built from 17 residues. Trimming shortened V by 4 bases and J by 2 bases, and 20 bases separated the two germline ends. Germline lookup yields CDR1 SGHNT and CDR2 YYREEE (reference sequence). The CDR3, as DNA: TGTGCCAGCAGCCCCACCCTCCGGGACTCAAACACAGATACGCAGTATTTT. It translates to CASSPTLRDSNTDTQYF.

This rearrangement joins TRBV7-2 to TRBJ2-5; weak D call: TRBD1 (6 bases). In germline, CDR1 is SGHTA, CDR2 FQGNSA. Trimming pared 2 bases from V and 5 bases from J, leaving 15 bases between. This CDR3 spans 15 amino acids. CDR3 bases: TGTGCCAGCAGCTTATCGGGACCTAGGGGGGAGACCCAGTACTTC. Encoded protein: CASSLSGPRGETQYF. The variable domain in full, with the rest retrieved from reference TRBV7-2 and TRBJ2-5, is GAGVSQSPSNKVTEKGKDVELRCDPISGHTALYWYRQSLGQGLEFLIYFQGNSAPDKSGLPSDRFSAERTGGSVSTLTIQRTQQEDSAVYLCASSLSGPRGETQYFGPGTRLLVL.

The rearrangement links TRBV19 to TRBJ1-5; TRBD1 matches at 7 bases. The length of the CDR3 is 16 residues. With V trimmed by 6 bases and J by 4 bases, 12 bases remained unmatched. Germline V CDR1 and CDR2: LNHDA, SQIVND (reference sequence). The CDR3 bases are TGTGCCAGTAGGGGTGGACAGGTCGGAGGTAATCAGCCCCAGCATTTT. This sequence encodes CASRGGQVGGNQPQHF.